These T cell receptor beta chains were read from a single sample in a study of T cells in Graves' hyperthyroidism and ophthalmopathy. MiXCR, run by TCRdb on the multiplex PCR reads, gives a single entry per CDR3 protein. The sample consists of approximately 560,000 distinct CDR3 sequences, approximately 15% of them appearing once. Source material: blood. The source is a woman in her 30s with Graves' hyperthyroidism. The CDR3 runs from the conserved cysteine through the conserved F or W. Each record gives: J gene, V gene, D gene, clone size, CDR3 DNA, CDR3 protein. D genes are given only for firm matches. Some rows mark clone size as missing; the rest say once, few, many or name a class of expanded clone.

TRBJ2-1 | TRBV24-1 | TRBD1 | . | TGTGCCACCCAGGCCGGACAGGGCCCCTACAATGAGCAGTTCTTC | CATQAGQGPYNEQFF
TRBJ2-7 | TRBV20-1 | TRBD1 | many | TGCAGTGCCATGGACAGGGGAAGGTACTACGAGCAGTACTTC | CSAMDRGRYYEQYF
TRBJ2-1 | TRBV7-3 | TRBD1 | . | TGTGCCAGCAGCTTAGATAGGACAGGCGGTATTAACATCATTGATGAGCAGTTCTTC | CASSLDRTGGINIIDEQFF
TRBJ1-2 | TRBV11-2 | . | many | TGTGCCAGCAGCCTTCACGAGGGGTACTATGGCTACACCTTC | CASSLHEGYYGYTF
TRBJ2-6 | TRBV7-2 | . | many | TGTGCCAGCAGCTTAACCGCCTGGCGAACCGGGGCCAACGTCCTGACTTTC | CASSLTAWRTGANVLTF
TRBJ1-6 | TRBV20-1 | TRBD1 | few | TGCAGTGCCTTAACGGACAGGGGCAGTAATTCACCCCTCCACTTT | CSALTDRGSNSPLHF
TRBJ2-1 | TRBV9 | . | . | TGTGCCAGCAGCGTAGTGTCGGGCACCTACAATGAGCAGTTCTTC | CASSVVSGTYNEQFF
TRBJ1-6 | TRBV2 | . | . | TGTGCCAGCAGCCCTCCCGATTCACCCCTCCACTTT | CASSPPDSPLHF
TRBJ2-1 | TRBV2 | . | many | TGTGCCAGCAGCCCACAGTACAATGAGCAGTTCTTC | CASSPQYNEQFF
TRBJ2-3 | TRBV7-2 | TRBD2 | . | TGTGCCAGCAGCTTAGTTCTTAGCGGGATTAGAGATACGCAGTATTTT | CASSLVLSGIRDTQYF
TRBJ2-4 | TRBV6-5 | . | many | TGTGCCAGCAGTTACTCTGCCACCCAAAACATTCAGTACTTC | CASSYSATQNIQYF
TRBJ1-6 | TRBV3-1 | . | many | TGTGCCAGCAGCCAAGGTCGGATTTTGAGTTCACCCCTCCACTTT | CASSQGRILSSPLHF
TRBJ1-6 | TRBV2 | . | many | TGTGCCAGCAGTCCGGGGGGGCTGGGTTCACCCCTCCACTTT | CASSPGGLGSPLHF
TRBJ1-1 | TRBV19 | TRBD1 | many | TGTGCCAGTACCGGGACAGGGAACACTGAAGCTTTCTTT | CASTGTGNTEAFF
TRBJ1-1 | TRBV11-2 | . | . | TGTGCCAGCAGCCTTAGCGGGCTCGGGAGCACTGAAGCTTTCTTT | CASSLSGLGSTEAFF
TRBJ2-1 | TRBV9 | TRBD2 | many | TGTGCCAGCAGCCCTGGGGCTAGCGGGGGCAATGAGCAGTTCTTC | CASSPGASGGNEQFF
TRBJ1-1 | TRBV20-1 | . | . | TGCAGTGCTAGAGTATCTTTTGGGGGACCGATGAACACTGAAGCTTTCTTT | CSARVSFGGPMNTEAFF
TRBJ2-7 | TRBV7-2 | . | many | TGTGCCAGCAGCTTATCGGACTCAGGACGATACGAGCAGTACTTC | CASSLSDSGRYEQYF
TRBJ1-4 | TRBV28 | . | many | TGTGCCAGCGGCTCCGGGGGCCACAATGAAAAACTGTTTTTT | CASGSGGHNEKLFF
TRBJ1-1 | TRBV27 | . | . | TGTGCCAGCAGTCATTACTCCGGGGGCGAAGCTTTCTTT | CASSHYSGGEAFF
TRBJ2-3 | TRBV20-1 | . | many | TGCAGTGCTAGTCACCCCCGCACAGATACGCAGTATTTT | CSASHPRTDTQYF
TRBJ2-7 | TRBV12-3/TRBV12-4 | TRBD1 | . | TGTGCCAGCAGCCCGTCCCGGGACAGGGCCAATTTGGACGAGCAGTACTTC | CASSPSRDRANLDEQYF
TRBJ2-7 | TRBV7-2 | TRBD2 | . | TGTGCCAGCGGCAGGACTAGCGGGAGAGGAGCCTACGAGCAGTACTTC | CASGRTSGRGAYEQYF
TRBJ1-5 | TRBV30 | TRBD1 | many | TGTGCCTGGAGCCCCGGGACAGGAAGCAATCAGCCCCAGCATTTT | CAWSPGTGSNQPQHF
TRBJ1-2 | TRBV6-1 | . | few | TGTGCCAGCAGTCGACTATATGGCTACACCTTC | CASSRLYGYTF
TRBJ2-7 | TRBV20-1 | . | . | TGCAGTGCTAGAGTGCCAGGCACAGCCGAGCAGTACTTC | CSARVPGTAEQYF
TRBJ2-7 | TRBV7-2 | TRBD2 | many | TGTGCCAGCAGCCTTGGGACTATCTACGAGCAGTACTTC | CASSLGTIYEQYF
TRBJ2-1 | TRBV3-1 | . | many | TGTGCCAGCAGCCAAGGGTCGGAGGGTTATGAGCAGTTCTTC | CASSQGSEGYEQFF
TRBJ2-3 | TRBV11-2 | TRBD2 | few | TGTGCCAGCAGAATACCGGGACTAGCGGGAGGGCGGGATACGCAGTATTTT | CASRIPGLAGGRDTQYF
TRBJ1-1 | TRBV5-1 | . | many | TGCGCCAGCAGCTTGGGCACCATGAACACTGAAGCTTTCTTT | CASSLGTMNTEAFF
TRBJ1-5 | TRBV12-3/TRBV12-4 | . | few | TGTGCCAGCAGTTTAACGCCAGGGGTTTCGGAGCCCCAGCATTTT | CASSLTPGVSEPQHF
TRBJ2-7 | TRBV3-1 | TRBD2 | many | TGTGCCAGCAGCCAATACCCGACTAGCGAGTACGAGCAGTACTTC | CASSQYPTSEYEQYF
TRBJ2-2 | TRBV6-1 | . | . | TGTGCCACCTCGGGGGCGGGAGCGACCGGGGAGCTGTTTTTT | CATSGAGATGELFF
TRBJ1-2 | TRBV20-1 | TRBD1 | few | TGCAGTGCTCTGACAGGGAACTATGGCTACACCTTC | CSALTGNYGYTF
TRBJ1-2 | TRBV19 | . | few | TGTGCCAGTAGTATAGGAAAACGGCTTGGAGGCTACACCTTC | CASSIGKRLGGYTF
TRBJ2-3 | TRBV7-2 | . | . | TGTGCCAGCCGCATTCGGTGGTCCACAGATACGCAGTATTTT | CASRIRWSTDTQYF
TRBJ1-3 | TRBV2 | . | many | TGTGCCAGCAGTGCGACAGGCTCTGGAAACACCATATATTTT | CASSATGSGNTIYF
TRBJ1-3 | TRBV19 | TRBD1 | . | TGTGCCAGTACCCCGGGGAGGGGACAGGCTGGAAACACCATATATTTT | CASTPGRGQAGNTIYF
TRBJ2-3 | TRBV3-1 | . | many | TGTGCCAGCAGCCAAAGCCGTAGTTTGGATACGCAGTATTTT | CASSQSRSLDTQYF
TRBJ2-3 | TRBV12-3/TRBV12-4 | TRBD2 | many | TGTGCCAGCAGTCTAGGGACTAGCGGGAAGGATACGCAGTATTTT | CASSLGTSGKDTQYF
TRBJ2-3 | TRBV5-1 | . | . | TGCGCCAGCAGCACGGCGGCAGATACGCAGTATTTT | CASSTAADTQYF
TRBJ2-7 | TRBV28 | . | many | TGTGCCAGCAGTCCCCCCGCCGGGGGACGCGAGCAGTACTTC | CASSPPAGGREQYF
TRBJ1-2 | TRBV4-3 | TRBD1 | . | TGCGCCAGCAGCAACCGGGACAGGGGGCGTTACTATGGCTACACCTTC | CASSNRDRGRYYGYTF
TRBJ1-5 | TRBV28 | . | few | TGTGCCAGCAGAAGATGGGGGGAGGGCAATCAGCCCCAGCATTTT | CASRRWGEGNQPQHF
TRBJ2-1 | TRBV5-1 | TRBD2 | . | TGCGCCAGCAGCGCACTAGCGGGAGGTCTCAATGAGCAGTTCTTC | CASSALAGGLNEQFF
TRBJ1-3 | TRBV7-2 | . | many | TGTGCCAGCAGCTTAGATCTGGGAAGATCTGGAAACACCATATATTTT | CASSLDLGRSGNTIYF
TRBJ2-2 | TRBV29-1 | . | many | TGCAGCGTTGAATTCCGTCCCGGGGAGCTGTTTTTT | CSVEFRPGELFF
TRBJ2-5 | TRBV12-3/TRBV12-4 | TRBD2 | many | TGTGCCAGCAGCCGGGGATCATTAGCGGGAGGATCCGAGACCCAGTACTTC | CASSRGSLAGGSETQYF
TRBJ2-2 | TRBV10-3 | . | . | TGTGCCATCAGTGAGTCCGTCGGCGTTGGGGGCAGCACCGGGGAGCTGTTTTTT | CAISESVGVGGSTGELFF
TRBJ2-3 | TRBV7-3 | . | many | TGTGCCAGCAGCTTCATTCGGACCCGAAACACAGATACGCAGTATTTT | CASSFIRTRNTDTQYF
TRBJ2-1 | TRBV12-3/TRBV12-4 | TRBD2 | . | TGTGCCAGCAGTCCCGCAGCGGGAGGCCTGGGAGAGCAGTTCTTC | CASSPAAGGLGEQFF
TRBJ2-7 | TRBV7-2 | TRBD1 | many | TGTGCCAGCAGCGCACAGGGGGTCTACGAGCAGTACTTC | CASSAQGVYEQYF
TRBJ1-5 | TRBV3-1 | TRBD1 | many | TGTGCCAGCAGCGAGACAGGGTCATCCAATCAGCCCCAGCATTTT | CASSETGSSNQPQHF